This T cell receptor beta chain was sequenced during a study of Graves' ophthalmopathy and Graves' hyperthyroidism. Study-level findings and limits: Most thyroid clonotypes with frequency above 0.001 were detected in blood too. This model predicted ophthalmopathy progression (sensitivity roughly 64%, specificity 72% to 85%).

This clonotype has at least ten counts. Its antigen is unidentified. V gave up 6 bases and J gave up 2 bases; unmatched junction bases: 10. CDR1 DFQATT and CDR2 SNEGSKA come from the germline V gene (reference sequence). This CDR3 has 14 residues. Where ophthalmopathy was present, donors had moderate-to-severe activity, CAS ≥3, NOSPECS ≥4 and duration under 3 months. Excluded were patients with other autoimmune diseases, uncontrolled infections, pregnancy or lactation. Researchers took RNA transcripts and amplified TCR beta CDR3 regions from them. First-round RT-PCR with HTBI primers preceded a second-round multiplex PCR. TCRdb called the multiplex PCR reads again in MiXCR, with one record for every CDR3 protein. Of almost 750,000 distinct CDR3 sequences in the sample, around 40% were seen once.

V usage is TRBV20-1 and J usage is TRBJ2-7; 7 nucleotides agree with TRBD1. This receptor was obtained from an adult man with Graves' ophthalmopathy. The sequenced sample consisted of peripheral blood. CDR3 region: CSAGDRGLTYEQYF. CDR3 nucleotides: TGCAGTGCAGGGGACAGAGGCCTCACCTACGAGCAGTACTTC.